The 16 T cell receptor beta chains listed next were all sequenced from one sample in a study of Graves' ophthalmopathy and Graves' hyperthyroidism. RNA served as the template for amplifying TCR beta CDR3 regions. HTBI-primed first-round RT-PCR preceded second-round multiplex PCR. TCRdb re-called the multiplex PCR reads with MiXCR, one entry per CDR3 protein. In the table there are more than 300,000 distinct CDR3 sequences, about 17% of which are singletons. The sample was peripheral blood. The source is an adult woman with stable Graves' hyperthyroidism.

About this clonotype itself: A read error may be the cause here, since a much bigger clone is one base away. DNA of the CDR3: TGCAGTGCTAGCATATCCGAGGGAATGCCCTACGAGCAGTACTTC. The encoded protein is CSASISEGMPYEQYF. This rearrangement joins TRBV20-1 to TRBJ2-7; the D gene is possibly TRBD2 (5 bases). The CDR3 is 15 residues long. V was trimmed by 3 bases and J by 2 bases, leaving 17 bases between them. Germline loops: CDR1 DFQATT, CDR2 SNEGSKA (reference sequence).

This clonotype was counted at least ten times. The CDR3 nucleotides are TGTGCCACCAGCCAGCGGGGGGGCGAGCAGTACTTC. Translation: CATSQRGGEQYF. The chain employs TRBV24-1 and TRBJ2-7; 10 nucleotides align to TRBD2. Unmatched junction bases numbered 2, after V lost 7 bases and J lost 6 bases. The CDR3 covers 12 residues. Germline CDR1 KGHDR, CDR2 SFDVKD.

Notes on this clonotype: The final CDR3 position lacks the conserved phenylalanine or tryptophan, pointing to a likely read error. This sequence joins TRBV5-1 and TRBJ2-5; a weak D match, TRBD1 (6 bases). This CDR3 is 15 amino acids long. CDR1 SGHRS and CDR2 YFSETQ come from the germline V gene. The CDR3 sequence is CASSFTTGTQEPQYY. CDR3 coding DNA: TGCGCCAGCAGCTTCACCACAGGGACACAAGAGCCCCAGTACTAC.

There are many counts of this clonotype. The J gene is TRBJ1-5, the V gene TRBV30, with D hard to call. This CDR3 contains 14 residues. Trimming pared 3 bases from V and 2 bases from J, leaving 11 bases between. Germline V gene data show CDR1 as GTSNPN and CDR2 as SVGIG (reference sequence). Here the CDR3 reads CAWSWREGNQPQHF. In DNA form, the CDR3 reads TGTGCCTGGAGCTGGCGGGAAGGCAATCAGCCCCAGCATTTT.

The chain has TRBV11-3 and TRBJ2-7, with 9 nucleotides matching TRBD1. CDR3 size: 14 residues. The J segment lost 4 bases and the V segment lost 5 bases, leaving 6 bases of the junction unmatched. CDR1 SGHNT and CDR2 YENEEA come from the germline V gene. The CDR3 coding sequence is TGTGCCAGCAGCCCAACAGGGGGCTGGTACGAGCAGTACTTC. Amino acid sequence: CASSPTGGWYEQYF.

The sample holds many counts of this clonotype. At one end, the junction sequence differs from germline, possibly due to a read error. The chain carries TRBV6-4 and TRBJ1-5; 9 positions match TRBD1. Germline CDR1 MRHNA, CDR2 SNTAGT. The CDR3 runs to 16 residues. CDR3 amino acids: CASSDLDRGGNQSQHF. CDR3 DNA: TGTGCCAGCAGTGACCTGGACAGGGGCGGCAATCAGTCCCAGCATTTT.

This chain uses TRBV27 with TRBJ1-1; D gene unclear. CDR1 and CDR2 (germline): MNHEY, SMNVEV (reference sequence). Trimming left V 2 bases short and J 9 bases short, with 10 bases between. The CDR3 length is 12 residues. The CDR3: CASSLAGRQAFF. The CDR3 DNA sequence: TGTGCCAGCAGTTTAGCAGGCCGCCAAGCTTTCTTT.

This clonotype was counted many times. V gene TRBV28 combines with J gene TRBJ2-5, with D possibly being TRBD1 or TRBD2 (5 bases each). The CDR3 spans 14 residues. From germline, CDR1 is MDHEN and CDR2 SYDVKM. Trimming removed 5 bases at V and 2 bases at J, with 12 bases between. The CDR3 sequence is CASSPPGPQETQYF. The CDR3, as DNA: TGTGCCAGCAGTCCCCCGGGACCACAAGAGACCCAGTACTTC.

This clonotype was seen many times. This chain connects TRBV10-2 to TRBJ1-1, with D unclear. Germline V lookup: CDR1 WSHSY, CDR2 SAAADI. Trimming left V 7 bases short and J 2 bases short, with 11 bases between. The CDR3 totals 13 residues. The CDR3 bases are TGCGCCAGCATCCGACCGGGCAACACTGAAGCTTTCTTT. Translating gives CASIRPGNTEAFF.

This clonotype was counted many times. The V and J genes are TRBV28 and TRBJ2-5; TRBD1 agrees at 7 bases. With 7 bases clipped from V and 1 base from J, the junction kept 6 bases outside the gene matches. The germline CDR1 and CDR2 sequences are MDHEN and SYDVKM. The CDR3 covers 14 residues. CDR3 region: CASTPGQSQETQYF. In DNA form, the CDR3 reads TGTGCCAGCACCCCGGGACAGAGCCAAGAGACCCAGTACTTC.

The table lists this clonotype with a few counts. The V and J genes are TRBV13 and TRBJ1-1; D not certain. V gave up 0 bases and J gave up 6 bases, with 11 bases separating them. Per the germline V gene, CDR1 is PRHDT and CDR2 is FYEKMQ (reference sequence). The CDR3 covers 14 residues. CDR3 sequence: CASSLGGGFPEAFF. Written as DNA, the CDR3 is TGTGCCAGCAGCTTAGGGGGTGGGTTTCCTGAAGCTTTCTTT.

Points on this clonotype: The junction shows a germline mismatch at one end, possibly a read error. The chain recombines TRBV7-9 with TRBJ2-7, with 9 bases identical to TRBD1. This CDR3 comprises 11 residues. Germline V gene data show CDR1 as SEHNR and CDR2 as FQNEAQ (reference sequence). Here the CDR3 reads CASSSGGQGIF. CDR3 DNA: TGTGCCAGCAGCTCGGGGGGACAGGGTATCTTC.

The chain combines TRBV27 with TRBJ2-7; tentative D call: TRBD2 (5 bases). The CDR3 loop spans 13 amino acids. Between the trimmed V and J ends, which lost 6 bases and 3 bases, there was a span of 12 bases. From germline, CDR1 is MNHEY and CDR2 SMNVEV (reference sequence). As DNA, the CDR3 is TGTGCCAGCAGCGGCGGGCTGGTCTACGAGCAGTACTTC. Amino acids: CASSGGLVYEQYF.

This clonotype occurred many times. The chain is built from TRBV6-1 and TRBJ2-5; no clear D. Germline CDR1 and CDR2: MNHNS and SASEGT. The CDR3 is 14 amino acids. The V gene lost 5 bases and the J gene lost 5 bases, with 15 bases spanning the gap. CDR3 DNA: TGTGCCAGCAGTCAAGGCCGCCGCGGTGAGACCCAGTACTTC. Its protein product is CASSQGRRGETQYF.

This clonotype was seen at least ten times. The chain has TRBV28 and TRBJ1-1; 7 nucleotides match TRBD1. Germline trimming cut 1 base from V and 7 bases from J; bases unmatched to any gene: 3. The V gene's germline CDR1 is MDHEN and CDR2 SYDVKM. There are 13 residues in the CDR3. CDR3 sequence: CASSLSTGIEAFF. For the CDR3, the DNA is TGTGCCAGCAGTTTATCGACAGGGATTGAAGCTTTCTTT.

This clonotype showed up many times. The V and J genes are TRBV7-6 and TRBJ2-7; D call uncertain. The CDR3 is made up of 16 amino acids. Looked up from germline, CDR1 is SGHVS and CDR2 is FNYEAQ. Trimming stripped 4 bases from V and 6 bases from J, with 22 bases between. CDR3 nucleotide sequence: TGTGCCAGCAGCTCTGCCCTGGGCGGACGTCTGAGCGAGCAGTACTTC. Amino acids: CASSSALGGRLSEQYF.